The 8 T cell receptor beta chains below come from one sample, sequenced in a study of beta chain features in type 1 diabetes. Study-wide findings and caveats: All four CD4+ subsets from Type 1 diabetes patients carried moderately but significantly shorter TCRB CDR3s.

These receptors' antigens are unknown. All of the isolated RNA was reverse transcribed, so expressed TCRB transcripts were sequenced. Profiling relied on immunoSEQ multiplex PCR, and the TCRdb table lists in-frame clones only, not all of them. The repertoire holds almost 350,000 clones, with roughly 8.8% as singletons. Sequenced: central memory CD4+ T cells from blood. The receptors derive from a man aged 25-45 years with type 1 diabetes.

The chain combines TRBV23-1 with TRBJ2-7; perhaps TRBD1 as D (6 bases). TRBV23-1 falls under the ORF class, with uncertain function. This CDR3 spans 14 amino acids. V was trimmed by 10 bases and J by 3 bases, leaving 19 bases between them. The CDR3 loop reads CATKGGNRDYEQYF. The CDR3 DNA follows: TGCGCCACCAAAGGGGGAAACAGGGACTACGAGCAGTACTTC.

This clone was observed a few times. The rearrangement uses TRBV2 and TRBJ2-3, with a tentative D call TRBD2 (7 bases). CDR1 is SNHLY, CDR2 FYNNEI, per germline. Deletions cut 6 bases from V and 6 bases from J, with 25 bases between. The CDR3 loop spans 17 amino acids. The CDR3 loop is CASSDARGGARADTQYF. In DNA, the CDR3 is TGTGCCAGCAGCGACGCGCGAGGGGGGGCAAGGGCGGATACGCAGTATTTT.

This chain's CDR3 is CASRPEWGQETQYF. The CDR3 coding sequence is TGTGCCAGCAGGCCGGAGTGGGGACAAGAGACCCAGTACTTC. The chain has TRBV5-4 and TRBJ2-5; D gene uncertain. CDR1 and CDR2 (germline): SGHNT, YYREEE (reference sequence). The V end was cut by 5 bases, the J end by 2 bases, with 13 bases between. The CDR3 has 14 residues.

This clone was seen a few times. V gene TRBV7-9 combines with J gene TRBJ2-1; unclear D gene. Germline lookup yields CDR1 SEHNR and CDR2 FQNEAQ (reference sequence). There are 14 residues in the CDR3. V lost 5 bases and J 5 bases, leaving 13 bases between the germline ends. The CDR3 region has the DNA TGTGCCAGCAGCGACCGGACCCGTCACAATGAGCAGTTCTTC. Residues: CASSDRTRHNEQFF.

This clone turned up a few times. The same CDR3 can be traced to other DNA sequences in this sample. The chain is built from TRBV5-6 and TRBJ2-1; 11 nucleotides line up with TRBD1. CDR1 is SGHDT, CDR2 YYEEEE, per germline. Trimming removed 3 bases from V and 8 bases from J; junction bases left unmatched: 1. The CDR3 is made up of 13 amino acids. The CDR3 sequence: CASSWTGGDEQFF. In nucleotides, the CDR3 is TGTGCCAGCAGCTGGACAGGGGGCGATGAGCAGTTCTTC.

This clone came up a few times. The chain recombines TRBV9 with TRBJ1-1; maybe TRBD1 (5 bases). Germline-derived CDR1 and CDR2 are SGDLS and YYNGEE. There are 14 residues in the CDR3. Trimming pared 4 bases from V and 1 base from J, leaving 11 bases between. CDR3 DNA sequence: TGTGCCAGCAGCCCCCCCGGGGGGAACACTGAAGCTTTCTTT. Its protein product is CASSPPGGNTEAFF.

This clone was recorded a few times. A read error may account for a junction end that differs from germline. The chain recombines TRBV7-7 with TRBJ2-2; D may be TRBD2 (5 bases). The CDR3 sequence is 14 residues long. Germline V gene sequence: CDR1 SSHAT, CDR2 FNYEAQ (reference sequence). The CDR3 DNA follows: TGTGCTAGCAGCTTAACTAGAAACACCGGGGAGCTGTTTTTT. Translated, it gives CASSLTRNTGELFF.

This clone was seen a few times. The genes are TRBV7-2 and TRBJ1-6; unclear D gene. Germline V gene lookup returns CDR1 SGHTA and CDR2 FQGNSA. The CDR3 spans 15 residues. Trimming shortened V by 1 base and J by 0 bases, and 4 bases separated the two germline ends. CDR3 coding DNA: TGTGCCAGCAGCTTAGGGAGCTCCTATAATTCACCCCTCCACTTT. Residues: CASSLGSSYNSPLHF.